This TCR beta chain is from a study of cytomegalovirus exposure and HLA in healthy donors. Study conclusions and caveats: For cytomegalovirus status, the classifier reportedly gave diagnoses with high specificity and sensitivity. Trimming of TCR beta V- and J-genes showed a link, identified in a later analysis, to a missense DCLRE1C variant.

This CDR3 region has 14 residues. V lost 0 bases and J lost 8; bases outside the gene matches: 7. Looked up from germline, CDR1 is SGDLS and CDR2 is YYNGEE. With regard to this clone: What it recognizes is unknown.

The PCR contained 60 Vbeta and 13 Jbeta primers. Repertoires were generated with immunoSEQ multiplex PCR, while TCRdb's copy carries only in-frame clones and drops some. The sample gives around 100,000 clones, 70% to 85% of which show up once; about 5.4% is in the top ten. This TCR was sampled from a woman aged 18-29 years in good health and CMV-seropositive. This chain connects TRBV9 to TRBJ1-1, with 7 bases identical to TRBD1. What was sequenced was PBMCs. Here the CDR3 DNA reads TGTGCCAGCAGCGTAGAGGGGGCACAGGGAGAAGCTTTCTTT. As protein: CASSVEGAQGEAFF.